The entry below gives a single T cell receptor beta chain sequence along with its context. As yet, its antigen is unknown. This sample's treatment: randomized to nivolumab then ipilimumab (arm A) or the reverse (arm B). Only in-frame clones appear in the TCRdb table, and some are missing; sequencing was by immunoSEQ multiplex PCR. Of tens of thousands of clones listed, around 32% are singletons. These data originate in a study of sequential checkpoint blockade in melanoma. In the study overall: Under 95 pretreatment tumor DNA samples were TCRβ immunosequenced.

Overall study findings and caveats: Clinical benefit was about 30 times likelier when tumor T-cell fraction and clonality increased. Tumor T-cell fraction and clonality correlated with PD-L1 and CD8+ counts.

Germline V gene data show CDR1 as MNHGY and CDR2 as SAAAGT. The CDR3 contains 17 residues. V was clipped by 2 bases and J by 2 bases, with 19 bases between them. The specimen comprised tumor tissue (inferred from file names), sampled from a patient given nivolumab and ipilimumab in sequence. The TCR was taken from a human donor with melanoma. The V gene is TRBV6-8, the J gene TRBJ2-7, with D perhaps matching TRBD1 or TRBD2 (6 bases each). CDR3 DNA sequence: TGTGCCAGCAGTTACCCCCTTAGGGGGGTCCAGACCTACGAGCAGTACTTC. The encoded protein is CASSYPLRGVQTYEQYF.